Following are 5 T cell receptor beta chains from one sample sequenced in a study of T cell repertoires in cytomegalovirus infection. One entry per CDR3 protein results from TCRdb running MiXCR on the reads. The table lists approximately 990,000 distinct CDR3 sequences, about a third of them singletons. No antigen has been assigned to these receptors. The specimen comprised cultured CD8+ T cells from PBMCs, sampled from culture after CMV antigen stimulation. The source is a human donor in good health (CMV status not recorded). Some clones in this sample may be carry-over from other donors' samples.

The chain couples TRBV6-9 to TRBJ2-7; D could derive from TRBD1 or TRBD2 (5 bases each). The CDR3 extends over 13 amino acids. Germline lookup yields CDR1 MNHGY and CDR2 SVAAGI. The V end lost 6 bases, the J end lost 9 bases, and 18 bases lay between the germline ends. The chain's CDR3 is CASRGPSGTRQYV. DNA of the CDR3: TGTGCCAGCAGGGGACCCTCGGGAACAAGGCAGTACGTC.

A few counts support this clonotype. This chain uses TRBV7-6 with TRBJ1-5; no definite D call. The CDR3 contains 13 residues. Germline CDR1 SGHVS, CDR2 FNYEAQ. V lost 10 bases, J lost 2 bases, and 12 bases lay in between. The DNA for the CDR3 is TGTGCCAACAGTACGGCCGGCAATCAGCCCCAGCATTTT. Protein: CANSTAGNQPQHF.

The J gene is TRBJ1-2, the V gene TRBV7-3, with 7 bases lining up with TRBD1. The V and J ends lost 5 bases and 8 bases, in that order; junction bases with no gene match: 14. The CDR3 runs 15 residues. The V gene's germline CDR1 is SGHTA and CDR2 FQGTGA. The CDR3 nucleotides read TGTGCCAGCAGCGTAGGGGACAGCCCCTGGGAAGGCTACACCTTC. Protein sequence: CASSVGDSPWEGYTF.

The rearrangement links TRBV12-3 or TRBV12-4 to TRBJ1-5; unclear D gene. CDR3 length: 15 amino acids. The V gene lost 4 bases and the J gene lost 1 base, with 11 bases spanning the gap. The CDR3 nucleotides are TGTGCCAGCAGTTCGTCGGTCAGGAGCAATCAGCCCCAGCATTTT. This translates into CASSSSVRSNQPQHF.

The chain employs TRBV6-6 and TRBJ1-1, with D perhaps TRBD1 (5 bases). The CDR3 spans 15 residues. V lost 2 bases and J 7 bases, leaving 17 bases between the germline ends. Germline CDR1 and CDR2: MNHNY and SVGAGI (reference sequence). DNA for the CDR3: TGTGCCAGCAGTTACCCGCCCTATGACCAGGGTGAAGCTTTCTTT. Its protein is CASSYPPYDQGEAFF.